The 15 T cell receptor beta chains below all came from one sample that was sequenced in a study of shared clonotypes between healthy human individuals. Clones were read by immunoSEQ multiplex PCR, and TCRdb kept only the in-frame ones, dropping some. The data show about 1.1 million clones, approximately 80% seen once. The sequencing sample was made of memory CD4+ T cells from PBMCs. Stated subset: CD45RA-negative fraction. These receptors all come from a young man in good health. Some clones in this sample may be carry-over from other donors' samples.

J is TRBJ2-2 and V is TRBV5-1; 8 nucleotides line up with TRBD1. The V and J ends lost 4 bases and 0 bases, in that order; junction bases with no gene match: 8. The germline V gene encodes CDR1 SGHRS and CDR2 YFSETQ. The CDR3 totals 17 residues. This CDR3 is CASSPHQGASNTGELFF. CDR3 nucleotides: TGCGCCAGCAGCCCCCACCAGGGGGCCTCGAACACCGGGGAGCTGTTTTTT.

The gene calls are TRBV28 and TRBJ2-7, with D hard to call. The V gene lost 5 bases and the J gene lost 4 bases, with 9 bases spanning the gap. CDR1 and CDR2 from the germline V gene are MDHEN and SYDVKM. The CDR3 covers 12 residues. The CDR3 nucleotides read TGTGCCAGCAGTCCCACAGAGTACGAGCAGTACTTC. Translation gives CASSPTEYEQYF.

This clone was counted a few times. Other nucleotide sequences in the sample specify the same CDR3. The chain recombines TRBV27 with TRBJ2-2, with 7 bases that match TRBD2. Germline lookup yields CDR1 MNHEY and CDR2 SMNVEV (reference sequence). V dropped 3 bases and J dropped 3; count of bases not matched to a gene: 4. The CDR3 consists of 15 residues. The CDR3 spells CASSFGGRDTGELFF. CDR3 DNA: TGTGCCAGCAGTTTCGGAGGGAGGGACACCGGGGAGCTGTTTTTT.

V is TRBV6-1 and J is TRBJ2-7; 10 bases are a match to TRBD1. CDR1 MNHNS and CDR2 SASEGT come from the germline V gene. V dropped 3 bases and J dropped 2; count of bases not matched to a gene: 7. The CDR3 length is 16 residues. The CDR3 is CASSDSRGQGTYEQYF. The DNA of the CDR3 is TGTGCCAGCAGTGATAGTAGGGGACAGGGGACCTACGAGCAGTACTTC.

The gene calls are TRBV2 and TRBJ1-6; D is perhaps TRBD1 (5 bases). The CDR3 covers 13 residues. Germline-derived CDR1 and CDR2 are SNHLY and FYNNEI. V lost 3 bases and J lost 10, with 10 bases in between. CDR3 amino acids: CASSDEQESPLHF. CDR3 coding DNA: TGTGCCAGCAGTGATGAACAGGAATCACCCCTCCACTTT.

V usage is TRBV7-9 and J usage is TRBJ2-1; 10 nucleotides align to TRBD2. Per the germline V gene, CDR1 is SEHNR and CDR2 is FQNEAQ (reference sequence). CDR3 length: 16 amino acids. J was trimmed by 8 bases and V by 5 bases; bases with no gene match: 12. CDR3 region: CASSPLRLAGVDEQFF. Written as DNA, the CDR3 is TGTGCCAGCAGCCCGCTGAGGCTAGCGGGAGTCGATGAGCAGTTCTTC. Together with reference TRBV7-9 and TRBJ2-1, the CDR3 gives the full variable domain: DTGVSQNPRHKITKRGQNVTFRCDPISEHNRLYWYRQTLGQGPEFLTYFQNEAQLEKSRLLSDRFSAERPKGSFSTLEIQRTEQGDSAMYLCASSPLRLAGVDEQFFGPGTRLTVL.

This sequence joins TRBV10-3 and TRBJ2-1; 10 positions match TRBD2. Looked up from germline, CDR1 is ENHRY and CDR2 is SYGVKD. This CDR3 has 16 amino acids. With V trimmed by 4 bases and J by 3 bases, 6 bases remained unmatched. This CDR3 is CAISARTSGDYNEQFF. For the CDR3, the DNA is TGTGCCATCAGTGCCCGGACTAGCGGAGACTACAATGAGCAGTTCTTC.

The V gene is TRBV7-9, the J gene TRBJ2-1; D not resolved. The CDR3 has 14 amino acids. Germline V lookup: CDR1 SEHNR, CDR2 FQNEAQ (reference sequence). Trimming removed 1 base from V and 1 base from J, with 5 bases in between. CDR3: CASSLDASYNEQFF. The DNA of the CDR3 is TGTGCCAGCAGCTTAGACGCATCCTACAATGAGCAGTTCTTC.

This clone has just one count. CDR3 coding DNA: TGCGCCAGCAGCTTACTCCCGGGGGGGCTGACTTTC. Protein sequence: CASSLLPGGLTF. The chain is built from TRBV5-1 and TRBJ2-6; TRBD2 matches at 8 bases. Germline CDR1 is SGHRS and CDR2 is YFSETQ. Germline trimming cut 2 bases from V and 16 bases from J; bases unmatched to any gene: 5. CDR3 length: 12 amino acids. The full variable domain, with the rest looked up from reference TRBV5-1 and TRBJ2-6, is KAGVTQTPRYLIKTRGQQVTLSCSPISGHRSVSWYQQTPGQGLQFLFEYFSETQRNKGNFPGRFSGRQFSNSRSEMNVSTLELGDSALYLCASSLLPGGLTFGAGSRLTVL.

The V gene is TRBV5-1, the J gene TRBJ2-7, with a tentative D call TRBD2 (5 bases). Trimming shortened V by 5 bases and J by 5 bases, and 14 bases separated the two germline ends. This CDR3 is built from 13 residues. CDR1 is SGHRS and CDR2 is YFSETQ in the germline V gene. CDR3 bases: TGCGCCAGCAGATACGGGGATTGGGACGAGCAGTACTTC. It specifies CASRYGDWDEQYF.

The chain joins TRBV4-2 to TRBJ2-3; TRBD2 aligns across 7 bases. Looked up from germline, CDR1 is LGHNA and CDR2 is YNFKEQ. V gave up 1 base and J gave up 5 bases; unmatched junction bases: 9. The CDR3 consists of 16 residues. This chain's CDR3 is CASSQVGTGGEDTQYF. The CDR3, as DNA: TGTGCCAGCAGCCAAGTAGGGACTGGGGGGGAAGATACGCAGTATTTT.

In its sample, this clone was seen once. As DNA, the CDR3 is TGTGCCAGCAGCTTAACTAGGACTAGCGGGAGGGCCACAGATACGCAGTATTTT. Protein sequence: CASSLTRTSGRATDTQYF. The genes are TRBV7-3 and TRBJ2-3; the match to TRBD2 covers 15 bases. The CDR3 has 18 amino acids. CDR1 and CDR2 from the germline V gene are SGHTA and FQGTGA. V gave up 0 bases and J gave up 2 bases; unmatched junction bases: 3.

V is TRBV29-1 and J is TRBJ1-1; 7 nucleotides line up with TRBD1. CDR1 SQVTM and CDR2 ANQGSEA come from the germline V gene. The ends lost 3 bases at V and 2 bases at J; junction bases unmatched: 6. The CDR3 consists of 14 residues. The CDR3 sequence: CSVDQTGANTEAFF. The CDR3 DNA sequence: TGCAGCGTTGACCAAACAGGGGCCAACACTGAAGCTTTCTTT. Filled out from reference TRBV29-1 and TRBJ1-1, the complete variable domain reads SAVISQKPSRDICQRGTSLTIQCQVDSQVTMMFWYRQQPGQSLTLIATANQGSEATYESGFVIDKFPISRPNLTFSTLTVSNMSPEDSSIYLCSVDQTGANTEAFFGQGTRLTVV.

This clone has just a few counts. This chain joins TRBV15 and TRBJ2-7, with 8 bases aligning to TRBD1. From germline, CDR1 is LNHNV and CDR2 YYDKDF (reference sequence). V trimming: 0 bases; J trimming: 4 bases; junction bases outside the gene matches: 11. This CDR3 has 17 residues. The CDR3 nucleotides are TGTGCCACCAGCAGAGACCTTAGACAGGGGTCAAGTTACGAGCAGTACTTC. This sequence encodes CATSRDLRQGSSYEQYF.

The rearrangement joins TRBV6-1 to TRBJ1-1, with unresolved D. The CDR3 runs 13 residues. Per germline, CDR1 MNHNS and CDR2 SASEGT. The V gene lost 11 bases and the J gene lost 3 bases, with 16 bases spanning the gap. CDR3 sequence reads: CAASRALYTEAFF. CDR3 nucleotide sequence: TGTGCCGCATCCAGAGCCCTATACACTGAAGCTTTCTTT.